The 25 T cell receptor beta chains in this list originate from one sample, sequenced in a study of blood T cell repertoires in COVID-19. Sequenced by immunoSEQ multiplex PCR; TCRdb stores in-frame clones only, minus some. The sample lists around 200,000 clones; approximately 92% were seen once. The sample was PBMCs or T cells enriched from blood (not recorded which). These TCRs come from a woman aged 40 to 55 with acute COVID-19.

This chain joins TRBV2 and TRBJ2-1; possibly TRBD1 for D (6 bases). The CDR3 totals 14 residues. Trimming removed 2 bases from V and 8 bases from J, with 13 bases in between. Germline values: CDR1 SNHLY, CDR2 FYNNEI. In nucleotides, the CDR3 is TGTGCCAGCAGTGAAAGCGTGGGGGCCTATGAGCAGTTCTTC. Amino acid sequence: CASSESVGAYEQFF. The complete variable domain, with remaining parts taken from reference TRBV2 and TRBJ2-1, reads EPEVTQTPSHQVTQMGQEVILRCVPISNHLYFYWYRQILGQKVEFLVSFYNNEISEKSEIFDDQFSVERPDGSNFTLKIRSTKLEDSAMYFCASSESVGAYEQFFGPGTRLTVL.

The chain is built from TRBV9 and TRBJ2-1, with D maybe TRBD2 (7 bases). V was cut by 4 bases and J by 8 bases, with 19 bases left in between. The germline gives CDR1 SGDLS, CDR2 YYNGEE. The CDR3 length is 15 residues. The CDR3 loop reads CASSSQRGGIDEQFF. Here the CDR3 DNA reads TGTGCCAGCAGCTCCCAGCGCGGGGGCATCGATGAGCAGTTCTTC.

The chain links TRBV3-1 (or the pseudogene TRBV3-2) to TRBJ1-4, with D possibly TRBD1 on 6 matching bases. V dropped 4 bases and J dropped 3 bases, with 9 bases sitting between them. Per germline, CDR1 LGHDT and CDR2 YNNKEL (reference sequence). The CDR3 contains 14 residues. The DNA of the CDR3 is TGTGCCAGCAGCCCGACAGGTCCTAATGAAAAACTGTTTTTT. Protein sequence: CASSPTGPNEKLFF.

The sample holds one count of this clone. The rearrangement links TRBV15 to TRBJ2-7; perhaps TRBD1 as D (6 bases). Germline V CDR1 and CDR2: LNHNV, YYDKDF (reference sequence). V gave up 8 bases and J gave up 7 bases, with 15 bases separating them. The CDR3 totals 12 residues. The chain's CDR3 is CATGGSLGEQYF. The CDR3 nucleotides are TGTGCCACCGGGGGCAGTCTGGGTGAGCAGTACTTC.

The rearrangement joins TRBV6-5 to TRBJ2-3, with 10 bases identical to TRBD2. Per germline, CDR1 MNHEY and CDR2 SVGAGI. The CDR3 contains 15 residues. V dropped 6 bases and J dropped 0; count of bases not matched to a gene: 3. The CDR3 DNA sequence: TGTGCCAGCAGACCACTAGCGGGGAGCACAGATACGCAGTATTTT. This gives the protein CASRPLAGSTDTQYF.

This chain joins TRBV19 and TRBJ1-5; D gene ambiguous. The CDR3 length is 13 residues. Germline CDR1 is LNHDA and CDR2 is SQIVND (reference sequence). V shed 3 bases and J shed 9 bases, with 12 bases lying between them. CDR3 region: CASSILRSWPQHF. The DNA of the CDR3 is TGTGCCAGTAGTATTTTGCGGTCATGGCCCCAGCATTTT.

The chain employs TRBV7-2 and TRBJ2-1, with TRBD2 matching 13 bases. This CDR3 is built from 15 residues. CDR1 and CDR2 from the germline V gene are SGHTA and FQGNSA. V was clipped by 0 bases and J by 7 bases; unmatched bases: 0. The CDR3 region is CASSLAGLAGNEQFF. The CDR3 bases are TGTGCCAGCAGCTTAGCGGGACTAGCGGGGAATGAGCAGTTCTTC.

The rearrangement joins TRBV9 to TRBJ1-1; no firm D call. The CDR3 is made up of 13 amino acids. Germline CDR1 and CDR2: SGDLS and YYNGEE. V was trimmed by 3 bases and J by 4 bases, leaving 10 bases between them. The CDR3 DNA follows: TGTGCCAGCAGCGCGGGGTTAACCACTGAAGCTTTCTTT. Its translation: CASSAGLTTEAFF. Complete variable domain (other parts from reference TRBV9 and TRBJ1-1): DSGVTQTPKHLITATGQRVTLRCSPRSGDLSVYWYQQSLDQGLQFLIQYYNGEERAKGNILERFSAQQFPDLHSELNLSSLELGDSALYFCASSAGLTTEAFFGQGTRLTVV.

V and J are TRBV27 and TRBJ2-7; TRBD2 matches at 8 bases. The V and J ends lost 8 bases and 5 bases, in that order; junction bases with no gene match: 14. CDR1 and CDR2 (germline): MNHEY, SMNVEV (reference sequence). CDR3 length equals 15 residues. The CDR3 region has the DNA TGTGCCAGCGCATCGGGGGGGGGAATGCTGCACGAGCAGTACTTC. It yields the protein CASASGGGMLHEQYF.

The CDR3 loop reads CASSSGVGAQETQYF. The CDR3 bases are TGCGCCAGCAGCTCAGGGGTAGGGGCTCAAGAGACCCAGTACTTC. The chain recombines TRBV4-1 with TRBJ2-5; D may be TRBD1 (6 bases). The germline gives CDR1 MGHRA, CDR2 YSYEKL. V was trimmed by 5 bases and J by 2 bases, leaving 15 bases between them. CDR3 length: 15 residues.

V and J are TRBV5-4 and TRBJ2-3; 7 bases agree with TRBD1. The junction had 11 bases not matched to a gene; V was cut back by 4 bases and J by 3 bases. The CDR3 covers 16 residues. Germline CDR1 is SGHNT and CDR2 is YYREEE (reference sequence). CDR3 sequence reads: CASSPVGGRGTDTQYF. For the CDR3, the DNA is TGTGCCAGCAGCCCTGTAGGGGGCAGGGGTACAGATACGCAGTATTTT.

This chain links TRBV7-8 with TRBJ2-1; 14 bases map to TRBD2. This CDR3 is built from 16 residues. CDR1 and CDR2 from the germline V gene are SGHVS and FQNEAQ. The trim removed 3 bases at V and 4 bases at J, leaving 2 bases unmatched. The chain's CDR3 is CASSLRTSGGYNEQFF. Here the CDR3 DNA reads TGTGCCAGCAGCTTGAGGACTAGCGGGGGGTACAATGAGCAGTTCTTC.

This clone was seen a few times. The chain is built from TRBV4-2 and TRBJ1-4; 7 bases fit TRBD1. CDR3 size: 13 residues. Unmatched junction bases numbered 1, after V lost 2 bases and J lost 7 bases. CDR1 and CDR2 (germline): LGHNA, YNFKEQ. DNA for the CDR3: TGTGCCAGCAGCCAAACAGGGGTTGAAAAACTGTTTTTT. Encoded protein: CASSQTGVEKLFF.

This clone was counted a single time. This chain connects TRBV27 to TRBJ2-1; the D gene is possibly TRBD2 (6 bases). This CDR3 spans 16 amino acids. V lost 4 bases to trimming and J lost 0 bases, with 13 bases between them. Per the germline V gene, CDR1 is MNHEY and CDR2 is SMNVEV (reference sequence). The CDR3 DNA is TGTGCCAGCAGTTCCCCAGGAGGGAGCTCCTACAATGAGCAGTTCTTC. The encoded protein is CASSSPGGSSYNEQFF.

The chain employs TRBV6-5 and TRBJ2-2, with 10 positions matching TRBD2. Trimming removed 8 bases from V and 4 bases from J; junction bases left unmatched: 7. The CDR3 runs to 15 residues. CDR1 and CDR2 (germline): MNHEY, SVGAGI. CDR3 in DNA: TGTGCCAGCTTTAGCGGGGGGTTTGGCACCGGGGAGCTGTTTTTT. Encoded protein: CASFSGGFGTGELFF.

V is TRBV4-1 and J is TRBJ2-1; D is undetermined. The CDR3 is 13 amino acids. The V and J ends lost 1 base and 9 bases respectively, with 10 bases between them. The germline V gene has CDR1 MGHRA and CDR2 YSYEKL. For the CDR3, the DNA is TGCGCCAGCAGCCAAGGAACAGTCGGTGAGCAGTTCTTC. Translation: CASSQGTVGEQFF.

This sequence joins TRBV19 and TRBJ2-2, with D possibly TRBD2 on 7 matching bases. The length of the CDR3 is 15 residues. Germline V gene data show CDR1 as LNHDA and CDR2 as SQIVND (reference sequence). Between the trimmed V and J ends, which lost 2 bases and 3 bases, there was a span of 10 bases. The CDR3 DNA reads TGTGCCAGTAGTATAATAGGGGGGGACACCGGGGAGCTGTTTTTT. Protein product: CASSIIGGDTGELFF. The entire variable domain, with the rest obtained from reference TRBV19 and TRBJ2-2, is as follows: DGGITQSPKYLFRKEGQNVTLSCEQNLNHDAMYWYRQDPGQGLRLIYYSQIVNDFQKGDIAEGYSVSREKKESFPLTVTSAQKNPTAFYLCASSIIGGDTGELFFGEGSRLTVL.

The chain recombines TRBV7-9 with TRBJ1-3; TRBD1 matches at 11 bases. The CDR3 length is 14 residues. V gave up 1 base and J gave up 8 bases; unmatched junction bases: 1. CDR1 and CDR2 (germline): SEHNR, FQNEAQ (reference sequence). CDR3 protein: CASSLVDRGHTIYF. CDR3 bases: TGTGCCAGCAGCTTAGTGGACAGGGGGCACACCATATATTTT.

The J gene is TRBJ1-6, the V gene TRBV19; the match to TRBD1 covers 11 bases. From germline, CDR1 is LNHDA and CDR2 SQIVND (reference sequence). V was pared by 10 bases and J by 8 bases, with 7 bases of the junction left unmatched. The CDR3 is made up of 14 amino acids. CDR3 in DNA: TGTGCCACGCGGACAGGGGGCAGTGATTCACCCCTCCACTTT. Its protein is CATRTGGSDSPLHF.

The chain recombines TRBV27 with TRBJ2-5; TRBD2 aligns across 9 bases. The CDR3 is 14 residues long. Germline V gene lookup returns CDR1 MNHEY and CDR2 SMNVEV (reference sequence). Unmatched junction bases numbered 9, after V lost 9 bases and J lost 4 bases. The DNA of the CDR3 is TGTGCCAGGGACCTAGCGGGGTGGGGAGAGACCCAGTACTTC. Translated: CARDLAGWGETQYF.

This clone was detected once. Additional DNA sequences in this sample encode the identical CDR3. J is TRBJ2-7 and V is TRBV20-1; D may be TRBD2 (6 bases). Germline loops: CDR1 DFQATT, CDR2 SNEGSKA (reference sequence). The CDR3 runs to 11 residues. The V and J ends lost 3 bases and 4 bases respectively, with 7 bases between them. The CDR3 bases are TGCAGTGCTAGTCTAGCGTACGAGCAGTACTTC. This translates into CSASLAYEQYF.

The CDR3 coding sequence is TGTGCCAGCAGTGGTCCGGGACAGATCACAGATACGCAGTATTTT. As protein: CASSGPGQITDTQYF. The V call is TRBV2, the J call TRBJ2-3; 7 bases are shared with TRBD1. Germline CDR1 is SNHLY and CDR2 is FYNNEI. V shed 4 bases, J shed 2 bases, and the junction held 6 bases outside the gene matches. This CDR3 is 15 amino acids long.

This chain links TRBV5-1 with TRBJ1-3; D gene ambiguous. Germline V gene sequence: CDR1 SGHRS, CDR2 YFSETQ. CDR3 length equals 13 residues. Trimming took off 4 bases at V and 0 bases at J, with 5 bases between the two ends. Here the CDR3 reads CASSPGSGNTIYF. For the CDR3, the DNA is TGCGCCAGCAGCCCGGGCTCTGGAAACACCATATATTTT.

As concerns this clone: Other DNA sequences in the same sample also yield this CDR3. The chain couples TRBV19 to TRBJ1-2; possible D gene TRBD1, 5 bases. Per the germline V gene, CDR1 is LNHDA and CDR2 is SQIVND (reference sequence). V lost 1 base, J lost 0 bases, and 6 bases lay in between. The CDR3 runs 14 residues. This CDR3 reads CASSIGRANYGYTF. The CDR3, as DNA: TGTGCCAGTAGTATAGGCAGGGCTAACTATGGCTACACCTTC. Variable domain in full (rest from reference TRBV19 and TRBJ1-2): DGGITQSPKYLFRKEGQNVTLSCEQNLNHDAMYWYRQDPGQGLRLIYYSQIVNDFQKGDIAEGYSVSREKKESFPLTVTSAQKNPTAFYLCASSIGRANYGYTFGSGTRLTVV.

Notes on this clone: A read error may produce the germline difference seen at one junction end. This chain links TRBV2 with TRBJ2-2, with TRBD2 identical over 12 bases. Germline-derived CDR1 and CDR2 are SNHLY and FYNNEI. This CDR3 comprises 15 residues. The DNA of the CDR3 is TGTGCCACCACTCGGACTAGCGGGAACATCGGGGAGCTGTTTTTT. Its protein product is CATTRTSGNIGELFF.